The clone carrying this T cell receptor (beta chain) was detected only once. The data stem from a study of blood T cell repertoires in COVID-19. Turning to the study itself: Some COVID-19 samples were acute and others convalescent; all came from the United States, Italy and Spain. PBMCs, B-cell-depleted T cells, or T cells provided the cDNA or gDNA that made up the material.

Profiled with immunoSEQ multiplex PCR; TCRdb holds only in-frame clones, not every one. The sample has about 35,000 clones, roughly nine tenths seen once. Sequencing was carried out using peripheral blood. This clonotype was obtained from a man aged 45 to 65 with active COVID-19.

This CDR3 is CASSLDYSETQYF. In DNA, the CDR3 is TGTGCCAGCAGCTTGGACTACTCAGAGACCCAGTACTTC. The chain couples TRBV7-3 to TRBJ2-5, with TRBD2 as a possible D gene (6 bases). CDR1 SGHTA and CDR2 FQGTGA come from the germline V gene. The CDR3 consists of 13 residues. V was cut by 3 bases and J by 4 bases, with 9 bases left in between.